The 24 T cell receptor beta chains below come from one sample, sequenced in a study of identical twins. From the 5' RACE reads, TCRdb called clonotypes with MiXCR, one entry per CDR3 protein. The sample holds around 1.7 million distinct CDR3 sequences, 32% seen once. Sequencing was done on a sample of cord blood. Every receptor here comes from a newborn girl in good health.

This clonotype was counted between two and nine times. This could be a read error, since a much larger clone is one nucleotide away. CDR3 in DNA: TGTGCCAGCAGCCAAGGACTAGCACCCAATGAGCAGTACTTC. This sequence encodes CASSQGLAPNEQYF. V is TRBV4-2 and J is TRBJ2-1, with 7 nucleotides matching TRBD2. The tail of the sequence fits TRBJ2-7 better, so the J call may be wrong. Germline-derived CDR1 and CDR2 are LGHNA and YNFKEQ. The CDR3 contains 14 residues.

This clonotype was found many times. The chain employs TRBV5-1 and TRBJ2-7; no firm D call. Trimming took 2 bases from V and 2 from J, leaving 14 bases between them. CDR1 and CDR2 (germline): SGHRS, YFSETQ. The CDR3 runs 15 residues. DNA of the CDR3: TGCGCCAGCAGCTTCTCTTTGGCCCCGACCTACGAGCAGTACTTC. Translating gives CASSFSLAPTYEQYF.

CDR3 loop: CASSPPLAGAGELFF. In DNA, the CDR3 is TGTGCCAGCAGCCCCCCGCTAGCGGGAGCCGGGGAGCTGTTTTTT. The chain carries TRBV11-2 and TRBJ2-2; 10 bases line up with TRBD2. The J segment lost 6 bases and the V segment lost 5 bases, leaving 6 bases of the junction unmatched. Per germline, CDR1 SGHAT and CDR2 FQNNGV. This CDR3 is built from 15 residues.

Ten or more counts support this clonotype. This chain joins TRBV11-2 and TRBJ2-3, with 13 bases identical to TRBD2. Germline CDR1 reads SGHAT; CDR2 reads FQNNGV. J lost 4 bases, V lost 5 bases, and 6 bases had no gene match. This CDR3 is 16 amino acids long. CDR3 sequence (DNA): TGTGCCAGCAGCCCCACTAGCGGGGGGGCCGCAGATACGCAGTATTTT. It specifies CASSPTSGGAADTQYF.

This clonotype was found a few times. The V gene is TRBV29-1, the J gene TRBJ2-7, with D maybe TRBD2 (6 bases). The CDR3 loop spans 13 amino acids. CDR1 is SQVTM and CDR2 is ANQGSEA in the germline V gene. Trimming removed 6 bases from V and 2 bases from J, with 14 bases in between. The CDR3 bases are TGCAGCGTGGTAAGGCGGGGAACCTACGAGCAGTACTTC. It encodes CSVVRRGTYEQYF.

V usage is TRBV6-5 and J usage is TRBJ1-5; possibly TRBD1 for D (6 bases). This CDR3 is 15 amino acids long. Trimming took off 4 bases at V and 7 bases at J, with 17 bases between the two ends. Germline V gives CDR1 MNHEY, CDR2 SVGAGI. CDR3 region: CASSFSGGRSQPQHF. The CDR3, as DNA: TGTGCCAGCAGTTTTTCTGGGGGCCGATCGCAGCCCCAGCATTTT.

Here the CDR3 DNA reads TGTGCCAGCAGCCCTACGCCATCAAATACGCAGTATTTT. Residues: CASSPTPSNTQYF. The genes are TRBV6-5 and TRBJ2-3; no firm D call. Germline CDR1 and CDR2: MNHEY and SVGAGI. The CDR3 is 13 amino acids. Trimming cost V 6 bases and J 7 bases, with 14 bases left between them.

This clonotype has a handful of counts. J is TRBJ2-1 and V is TRBV10-2; D possibly corresponds to TRBD1 (6 bases). V dropped 5 bases and J dropped 4 bases, with 18 bases sitting between them. Per germline, CDR1 WSHSY and CDR2 SAAADI. The CDR3 has 16 amino acids. CDR3 in DNA: TGCGCCAGCAGTTACGACAGGAGACCACTTTACAATGAGCAGTTCTTC. It encodes CASSYDRRPLYNEQFF.

In this sample, this clonotype turned up a few times. The chain carries TRBV9 and TRBJ2-1; D might be TRBD1 or TRBD2, each matching 6 bases. CDR3 length equals 15 residues. V gave up 7 bases and J gave up 3 bases, with 17 bases separating them. From germline, CDR1 is SGDLS and CDR2 YYNGEE. For the CDR3, the DNA is TGTGCCAGCGGGTATAGCGGAGGGGGCTACAATGAGCAGTTCTTC. Protein product: CASGYSGGGYNEQFF.

The rearrangement links TRBV6-5 to TRBJ1-2; D uncertain. The CDR3 length is 21 residues. Trimming cost V 0 bases and J 3 bases, with 29 bases left between them. Germline values: CDR1 MNHEY, CDR2 SVGAGI. Here the CDR3 reads CASSYSLWALRGKGVYYGYTF. The CDR3 DNA reads as TGTGCCAGCAGTTACTCCCTTTGGGCCTTGCGTGGGAAGGGAGTTTACTATGGCTACACCTTC.

The chain links TRBV6-2 or TRBV6-3 to TRBJ2-5; D unclear. Germline V gene lookup returns CDR1 MNHEY and CDR2 SVGEGT. This CDR3 spans 12 amino acids. Between the trimmed V and J ends, which lost 2 bases and 4 bases, there was a span of 5 bases. CDR3 coding DNA: TGTGCCAGCAGTTACCCGGCAGAGACCCAGTACTTC. Protein sequence: CASSYPAETQYF.

This clonotype was observed a handful of times. The J gene is TRBJ1-6, the V gene TRBV12-3 or TRBV12-4; 10 bases agree with TRBD1. The CDR3 covers 15 residues. J gave up 10 bases and V 3 bases, and 6 bases lay outside the gene matches. In nucleotides, the CDR3 is TGTGCCAGCAGTTTTCAGGGACAGGGGCAATCACCCCTCCACTTT. It codes for CASSFQGQGQSPLHF.

This clonotype showed up just a few times. The rearrangement uses TRBV10-3 and TRBJ2-3, with TRBD2 matching 11 bases. This CDR3 is 16 amino acids long. Germline loops: CDR1 ENHRY, CDR2 SYGVKD. The junction had 6 bases not matched to a gene; V was cut back by 5 bases and J by 2 bases. This CDR3 reads CAISLRLAGLTDTQYF. CDR3 DNA: TGTGCCATCAGTCTCCGACTAGCGGGGCTCACAGATACGCAGTATTTT.

V is TRBV7-2 and J is TRBJ2-3; D not certain. V was clipped by 5 bases and J by 0 bases, with 12 bases between them. The length of the CDR3 is 15 residues. In germline, CDR1 is SGHTA, CDR2 FQGNSA. CDR3 amino acids: CASSPYFGSTDTQYF. The CDR3 DNA reads as TGTGCCAGCAGCCCCTATTTTGGGAGCACAGATACGCAGTATTTT.

The chain carries TRBV12-3 or TRBV12-4 and TRBJ1-5; TRBD1 aligns across 7 bases. J lost 2 bases, V lost 1 base, and 5 bases had no gene match. This CDR3 contains 16 residues. CDR3 DNA: TGTGCCAGCAGTTTAGAGGGAGGGGGCGGCAATCAGCCCCAGCATTTT. The encoded protein is CASSLEGGGGNQPQHF.

This clonotype was observed a single time. This chain links TRBV30 with TRBJ1-5; a possible D gene is TRBD1 (6 bases). Looked up from germline, CDR1 is GTSNPN and CDR2 is SVGIG (reference sequence). The V gene lost 3 bases and the J gene lost 5 bases, with 17 bases spanning the gap. The CDR3 has 15 residues. CDR3 protein: CAWSLPLSGDQPQHF. CDR3 in DNA: TGTGCCTGGAGCTTGCCCCTTTCAGGGGATCAGCCCCAGCATTTT.

This rearrangement joins TRBV20-1 to TRBJ2-1; TRBD2 agrees at 14 bases. J lost 6 bases, V lost 4 bases, and 14 bases had no gene match. The CDR3 sequence is 18 residues long. Germline CDR1 is DFQATT and CDR2 is SNEGSKA (reference sequence). DNA for the CDR3: TGCAGTGCTATACCAATGACTAGCGGGGGGGAGCTAGGCAATGAGCAGTTCTTC. This gives the protein CSAIPMTSGGELGNEQFF.

This clonotype was counted only a few times. This sequence joins TRBV18 and TRBJ1-1; a possible D gene is TRBD1 (6 bases). Trimming took off 5 bases at V and 0 bases at J, with 10 bases between the two ends. Per the germline V gene, CDR1 is KGHSH and CDR2 is LQKENI. The CDR3 loop spans 14 amino acids. The CDR3 region is CASSVDSMNTEAFF. The CDR3 bases are TGTGCCAGCTCAGTGGACAGTATGAACACTGAAGCTTTCTTT.

This clonotype has more than one count but fewer than ten. This sequence joins TRBV6-1 and TRBJ2-1; 7 bases map to TRBD2. Germline lookup yields CDR1 MNHNS and CDR2 SASEGT. V lost 6 bases and J lost 5; bases outside the gene matches: 7. This CDR3 contains 14 residues. The CDR3 here is CASSLTSVNNEQFF. The CDR3 DNA reads as TGTGCCAGCAGCTTAACTAGCGTAAACAATGAGCAGTTCTTC.

The chain links TRBV14 to TRBJ2-2, with D maybe TRBD2 (6 bases). Per germline, CDR1 SGHDN and CDR2 FVKESK. This CDR3 contains 13 residues. The ends were cut back, 4 bases at V and 7 bases at J, with 10 bases in the middle. The CDR3 DNA follows: TGTGCCAGCAGCCCGAGACTAGGCGGGGAGCTGTTTTTT. Translating it yields CASSPRLGGELFF.

The chain couples TRBV6-2 or TRBV6-3 to TRBJ2-2; D perhaps matches TRBD2 (5 bases). Trimming took 3 bases from V and 4 from J, leaving 12 bases between them. The CDR3 runs 15 residues. CDR1 MNHEY and CDR2 SVGEGT come from the germline V gene. CDR3 loop: CASSYIGSATGELFF. CDR3 bases: TGTGCCAGCAGTTATATCGGTAGCGCCACCGGGGAGCTGTTTTTT.

The chain links TRBV20-1 to TRBJ1-5; unclear D gene. Germline loops: CDR1 DFQATT, CDR2 SNEGSKA (reference sequence). The CDR3 sequence is 10 residues long. V lost 7 bases and J lost 7, with 8 bases in between. The CDR3 loop is CSVGVQPQHF. CDR3 nucleotide sequence: TGCAGTGTCGGGGTACAGCCCCAGCATTTT.

The rearrangement joins TRBV20-1 to TRBJ2-3, with D maybe TRBD1 (6 bases). The V end lost 1 base, the J end lost 1 base, and 18 bases lay between the germline ends. Germline V lookup: CDR1 DFQATT, CDR2 SNEGSKA (reference sequence). This CDR3 region has 17 residues. The CDR3 DNA follows: TGCAGTGCTAGAGGGCTCAACAGGGCCGTGGGCACAGATACGCAGTATTTT. Protein product: CSARGLNRAVGTDTQYF.

The chain employs TRBV30 and TRBJ2-3, with TRBD2 matching over 7 bases. Germline assignment: CDR1 GTSNPN and CDR2 SVGIG (reference sequence). Trimming removed 4 bases from V and 6 bases from J; junction bases left unmatched: 7. This CDR3 comprises 13 residues. CDR3 in DNA: TGTGCCTGGACTGGACTAGTGGGGGATACGCAGTATTTT. Amino acids: CAWTGLVGDTQYF.